Here is one TCR beta chain with its context. Per germline, CDR1 LNHNV and CDR2 YYDKDF (reference sequence). The V gene end was trimmed by 0 bases and the J gene end by 6 bases; junction bases not matched to a gene: 6. The CDR3 extends over 16 amino acids. This table comes from immunoSEQ multiplex PCR, and its TCRdb copy is limited to in-frame clones, with some not included. The sample records under 200,000 clones, 75% to 95% being singletons. These data originate in a study of T cell responses to AZD1222 COVID-19 vaccine. The sample in question was peripheral blood, obtained on day 0 of AZD1222 vaccination. This TCR was recovered from an adult in good health. The chain links TRBV15 to TRBJ1-5, with 9 bases lining up with TRBD1. The CDR3 protein is CATSRDNRGRFQPQHF. The CDR3 coding sequence is TGTGCCACCAGCAGAGATAACAGGGGGCGATTTCAGCCCCAGCATTTT.